The entry below gives a single TCR beta chain sequence along with its context. Its antigen is unknown. These data belong to a study of CXCR3-negative and CXCR3-positive naive CD8 T cells. Study results and caveats: TRB CDR3 properties were used to infer TCR strength, and surface CD5 was comparable between naive subsets.

TRB cDNA was prepared as libraries by UMI-labeled 5' RACE. TCRdb re-called the 5' RACE reads; every CDR3 protein appears as one record, without DNA. The table counts 100,000 to 150,000 distinct CDR3 sequences; 0.45% to 0.6% lies in the top ten. The germline gives CDR1 DFQATT, CDR2 SNEGSKA (reference sequence). The CDR3 runs 14 residues. The sequence was collected from a human donor in good health. Some clones in this sample may be carry-over from other donors' samples. The sample taken for sequencing was naive CXCR3- CD8+ T cells from blood. Indicated subset: CD45RO-CCR7+CD27+CD95- naive CD8+ T cells lacking CXCR3 (TNR3-). This chain joins TRBV20-1 and TRBJ1-2. The CDR3 here is CSASALGETYGYTF.